This T cell receptor (beta chain) was observed in a study of post-analysis software for immune sequencing data. Study-wide results and limits: Five or six TRBV segments, TRBV5-6, TRBV5-1 and TRBV20-1 among them, were found more frequent in patients than controls.

The TCR beta cDNA libraries contained unique molecular identifiers. From the PCR reads, TCRdb called clonotypes with MiXCR, one entry per CDR3 protein. Of 650,000 to 850,000 distinct CDR3 sequences in the sample, roughly 46% are singletons; the top ten hold 4.9%. The CDR3 is 15 residues long. Germline V gene lookup returns CDR1 SQVTM and CDR2 ANQGSEA. Trimming removed 7 bases from V and 5 bases from J, with 23 bases in between. Points on this clonotype: The antigen is not known.

The sample comprised blood. The gene calls are TRBV29-1 and TRBJ1-1; no clear D gene. The clonotype was recovered from a girl under 18 with multiple sclerosis. The CDR3 is CSATGRGPVGTEAFF. Here the CDR3 DNA reads TGCAGCGCAACCGGGAGAGGCCCTGTAGGGACTGAAGCTTTCTTT.